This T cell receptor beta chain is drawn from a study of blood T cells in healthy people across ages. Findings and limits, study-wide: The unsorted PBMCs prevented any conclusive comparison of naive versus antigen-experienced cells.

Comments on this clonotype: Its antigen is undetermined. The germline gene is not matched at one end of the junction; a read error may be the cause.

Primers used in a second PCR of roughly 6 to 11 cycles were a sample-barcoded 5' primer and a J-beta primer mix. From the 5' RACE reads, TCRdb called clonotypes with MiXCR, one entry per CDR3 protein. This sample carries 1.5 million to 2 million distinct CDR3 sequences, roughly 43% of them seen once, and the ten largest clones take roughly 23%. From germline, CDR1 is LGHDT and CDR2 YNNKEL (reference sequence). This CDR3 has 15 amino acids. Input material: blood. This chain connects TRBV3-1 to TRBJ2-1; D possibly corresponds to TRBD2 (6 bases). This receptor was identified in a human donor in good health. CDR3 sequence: CASTQHAGRYNEQFF. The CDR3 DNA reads TGTGCCAGCACCCAACACGCGGGGAGGTACAATGAGCAGTTCTTC.